The T cell receptor beta chain described here comes from a study of HIV-infected patients and healthy controls. CDR1 LNHDA and CDR2 SQIVND come from the germline V gene (reference sequence). V lost 9 bases and J 5 bases, leaving 11 bases between the germline ends. There are 12 residues in the CDR3. Whole blood was used without fractionation, so all unsorted peripheral T cells were included. This clonotype has ten or more counts. cDNA was made from around 0.45 ug RNA using alpha and beta constant primers. Using multiplexing indices, alpha and beta chain libraries were generated apart by chain-specific third strand synthesis. TCRdb itself ran the 5' RACE reads through MiXCR, one entry per CDR3 protein. The data contain some 9,600 distinct CDR3 sequences, roughly 7.7% of them singletons.

The receptor was derived from an adult with HIV infection. The J gene is TRBJ2-1, the V gene TRBV19; tentative D call: TRBD2 (5 bases). Material: blood, obtained before antiretroviral therapy. The CDR3: CASSDFNNEQFF. Here the CDR3 DNA reads TGTGCCAGCTCGGACTTTAACAATGAGCAGTTCTTC.